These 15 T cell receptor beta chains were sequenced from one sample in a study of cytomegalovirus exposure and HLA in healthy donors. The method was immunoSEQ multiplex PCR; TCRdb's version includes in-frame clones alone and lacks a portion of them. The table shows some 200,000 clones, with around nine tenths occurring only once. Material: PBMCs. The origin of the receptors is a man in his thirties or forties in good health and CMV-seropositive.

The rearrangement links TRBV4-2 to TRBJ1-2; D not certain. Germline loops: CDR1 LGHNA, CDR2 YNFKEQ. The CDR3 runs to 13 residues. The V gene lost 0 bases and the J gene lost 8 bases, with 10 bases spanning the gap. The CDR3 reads CASSQDSGRGYTF. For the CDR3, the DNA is TGTGCCAGCAGCCAAGATTCGGGGAGGGGCTACACCTTC.

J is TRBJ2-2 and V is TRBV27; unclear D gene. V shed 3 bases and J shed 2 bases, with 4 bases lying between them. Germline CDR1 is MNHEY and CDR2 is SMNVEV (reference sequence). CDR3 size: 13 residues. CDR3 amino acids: CASSFLNTGELFF. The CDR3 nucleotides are TGTGCCAGCAGTTTCCTAAACACCGGGGAGCTGTTTTTT.

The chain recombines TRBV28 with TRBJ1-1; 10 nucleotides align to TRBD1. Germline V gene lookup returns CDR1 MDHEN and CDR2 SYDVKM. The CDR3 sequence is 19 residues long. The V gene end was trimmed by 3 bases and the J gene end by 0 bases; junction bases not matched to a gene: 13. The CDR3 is CASSFPFPGQGIMNTEAFF. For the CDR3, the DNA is TGTGCCAGCAGTTTTCCCTTCCCGGGACAGGGGATCATGAACACTGAAGCTTTCTTT.

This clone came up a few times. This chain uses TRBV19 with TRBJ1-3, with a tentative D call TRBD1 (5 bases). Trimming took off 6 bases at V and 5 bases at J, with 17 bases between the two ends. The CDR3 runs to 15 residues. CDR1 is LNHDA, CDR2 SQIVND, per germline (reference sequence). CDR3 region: CASSKPDPGRNTIYF. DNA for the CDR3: TGTGCCAGTAGCAAGCCGGATCCAGGGAGAAACACCATATATTTT.

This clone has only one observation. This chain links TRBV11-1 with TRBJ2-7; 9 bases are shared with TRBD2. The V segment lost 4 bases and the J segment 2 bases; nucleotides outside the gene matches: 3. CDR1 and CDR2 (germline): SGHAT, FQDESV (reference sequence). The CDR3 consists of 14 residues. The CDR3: CASSSIAGAYEQYF. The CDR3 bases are TGTGCCAGCAGCTCGATAGCGGGAGCCTACGAGCAGTACTTC. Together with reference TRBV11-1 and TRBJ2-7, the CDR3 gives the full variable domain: EAEVAQSPRYKITEKSQAVAFWCDPISGHATLYWYRQILGQGPELLVQFQDESVVDDSQLPKDRFSAERLKGVDSTLKIQPAELGDSAMYLCASSSIAGAYEQYFGPGTRLTVT.

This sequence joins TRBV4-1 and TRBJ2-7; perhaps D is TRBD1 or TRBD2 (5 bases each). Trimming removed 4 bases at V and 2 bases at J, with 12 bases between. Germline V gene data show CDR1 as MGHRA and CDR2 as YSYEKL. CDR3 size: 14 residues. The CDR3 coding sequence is TGCGCCAGCAGCCCCCGGGACGGACCCTACGAGCAGTACTTC. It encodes CASSPRDGPYEQYF.

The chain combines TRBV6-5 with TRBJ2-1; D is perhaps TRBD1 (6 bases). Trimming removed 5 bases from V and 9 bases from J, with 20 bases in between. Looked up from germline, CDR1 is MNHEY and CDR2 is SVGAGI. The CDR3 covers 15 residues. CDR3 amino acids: CASSHRGSRAIEQFF. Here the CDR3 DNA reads TGTGCCAGCAGTCATAGGGGGAGCAGGGCTATTGAGCAGTTCTTC.

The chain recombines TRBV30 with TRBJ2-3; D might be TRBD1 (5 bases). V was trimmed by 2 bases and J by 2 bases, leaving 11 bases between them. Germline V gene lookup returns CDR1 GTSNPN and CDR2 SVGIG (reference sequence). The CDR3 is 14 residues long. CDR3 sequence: CAWSKGQPTDTQYF. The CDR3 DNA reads TGTGCCTGGAGTAAGGGGCAACCCACAGATACGCAGTATTTT.

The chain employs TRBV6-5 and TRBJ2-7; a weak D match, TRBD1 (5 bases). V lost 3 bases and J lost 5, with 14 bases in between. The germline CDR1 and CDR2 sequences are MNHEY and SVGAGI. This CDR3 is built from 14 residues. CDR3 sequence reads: CASSYFGAPNEQYF. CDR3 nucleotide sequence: TGTGCCAGCAGTTATTTTGGGGCCCCTAACGAGCAGTACTTC.

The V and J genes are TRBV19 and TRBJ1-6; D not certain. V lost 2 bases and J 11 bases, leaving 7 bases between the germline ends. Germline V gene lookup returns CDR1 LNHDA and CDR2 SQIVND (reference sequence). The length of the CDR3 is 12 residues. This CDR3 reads CASSIMEAPLHF. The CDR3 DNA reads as TGTGCCAGTAGTATAATGGAGGCACCCCTCCACTTT.

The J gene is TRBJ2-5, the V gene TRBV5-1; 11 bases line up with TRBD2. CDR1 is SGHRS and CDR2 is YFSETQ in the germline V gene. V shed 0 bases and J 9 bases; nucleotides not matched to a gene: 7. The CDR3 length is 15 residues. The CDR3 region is CASSLGSTSGEAQYF. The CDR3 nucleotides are TGCGCCAGCAGCTTGGGGTCGACTAGCGGGGAGGCCCAGTACTTC.

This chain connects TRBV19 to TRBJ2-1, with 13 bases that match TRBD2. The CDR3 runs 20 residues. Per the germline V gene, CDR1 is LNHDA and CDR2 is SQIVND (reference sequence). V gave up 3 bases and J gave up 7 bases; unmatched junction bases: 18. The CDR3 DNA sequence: TGTGCCAGTAGTATGACTAGCGGGAGGAGGGTAGGGCCCACTACAAATGAGCAGTTCTTC. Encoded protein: CASSMTSGRRVGPTTNEQFF.

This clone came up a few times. The CDR3 DNA follows: TGTGCCAGCAGCTTAGCCCCGGCAGTATCAGATACGCAGTATTTT. Translation gives CASSLAPAVSDTQYF. The chain carries TRBV7-2 and TRBJ2-3; the D is unclear. There are 15 residues in the CDR3. V was pared by 0 bases and J by 4 bases, with 11 bases between. Germline lookup yields CDR1 SGHTA and CDR2 FQGNSA.

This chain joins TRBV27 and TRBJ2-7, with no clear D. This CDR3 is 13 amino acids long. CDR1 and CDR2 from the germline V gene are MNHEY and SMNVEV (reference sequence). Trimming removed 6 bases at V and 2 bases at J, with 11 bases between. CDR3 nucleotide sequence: TGTGCCAGCAGATCACATCGAACCTACGAGCAGTACTTC. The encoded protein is CASRSHRTYEQYF.

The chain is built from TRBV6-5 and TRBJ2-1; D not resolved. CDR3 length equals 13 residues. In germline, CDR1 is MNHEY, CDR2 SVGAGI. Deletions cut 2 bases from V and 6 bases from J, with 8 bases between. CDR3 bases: TGTGCCAGCAGTTACATACATTCCAATGAGCAGTTCTTC. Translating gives CASSYIHSNEQFF.